This TCR beta chain emerged from a study of blood T cell repertoires in COVID-19. For the study at large: Donors in the United States, Italy and Spain gave samples during acute or convalescent COVID-19. PBMCs, B-cell-depleted T cells, or T cells were the source of the cDNA or gDNA that made up the material.

Original processing methods: Amplifying reference gene primers gave estimates of nucleated cell counts. The method was immunoSEQ multiplex PCR; TCRdb's version includes in-frame clones alone and lacks a portion of them. Clonal size and the V and J genes are those of that table, whereas D and trimming came from the DNA. The sample consists of about 100,000 clones, about nine tenths of them appearing once. After removal of 6 bases from V and 1 base from J, the junction contained 16 bases not matched to a gene. Germline V CDR1 and CDR2: MNHEY, SMNVEV (reference sequence). The CDR3 length is 19 residues.

The V call is TRBV27, the J call TRBJ2-2, with 8 bases matching TRBD1. This clonotype was sampled from a man aged 55-75 years with acute or convalescent COVID-19. Material: peripheral blood. The CDR3: CASSTNRNRDRRNTGELFF. Here the CDR3 DNA reads TGTGCCAGCAGCACCAATAGGAATCGGGACAGGAGGAACACCGGGGAGCTGTTTTTT.